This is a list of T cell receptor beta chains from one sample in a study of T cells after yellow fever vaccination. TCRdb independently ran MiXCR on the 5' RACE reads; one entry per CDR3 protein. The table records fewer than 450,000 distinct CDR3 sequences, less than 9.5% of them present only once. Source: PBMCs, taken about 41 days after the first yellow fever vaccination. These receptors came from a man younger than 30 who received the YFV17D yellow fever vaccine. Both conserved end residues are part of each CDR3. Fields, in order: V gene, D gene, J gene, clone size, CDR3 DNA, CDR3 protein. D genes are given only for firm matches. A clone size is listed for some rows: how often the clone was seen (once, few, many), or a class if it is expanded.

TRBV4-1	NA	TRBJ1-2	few	TGCGCCAGCAGCCAAGCCGGTTCGACGGCTGGCTACACCTTC	CASSQAGSTAGYTF
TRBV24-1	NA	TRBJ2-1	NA	TGTGCCACCAGTGTTTTCGGGGCCCCAGGGCCCTACAATGAGCAGTTCTTC	CATSVFGAPGPYNEQFF
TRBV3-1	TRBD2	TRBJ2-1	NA	TGTGCCAGCAGCCAACCGAGCGGGGGAGGGTATGAGCAGTTCTTC	CASSQPSGGGYEQFF
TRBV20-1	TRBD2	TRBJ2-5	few	TGCAGTGCTAGAACCCCCATGCGCGGGGGACAAGAGACCCAGTACTTC	CSARTPMRGGQETQYF
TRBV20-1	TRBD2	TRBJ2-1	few	TGCAGTGCTAGAAATAGCGGGGGGGTGAACAATGAGCAGTTCTTC	CSARNSGGVNNEQFF
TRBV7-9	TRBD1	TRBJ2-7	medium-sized	TGTGCCAGCAGCGCACTCGACAGGGACACCTACGAGCAGTACTTC	CASSALDRDTYEQYF
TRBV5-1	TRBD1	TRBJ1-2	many	TGCGCCAGCAGCTTGTTACAGGGGGAGCATGGCTACACCTTC	CASSLLQGEHGYTF
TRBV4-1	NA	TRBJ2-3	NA	TGCGCCAGCAGCCTTACCGGGGGAGAAACAGATACGCAGTATTTT	CASSLTGGETDTQYF
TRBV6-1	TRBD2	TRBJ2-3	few	TGTGCCAGCAGTGAAGGGGGAGGGGTAGATACGCAGTATTTT	CASSEGGGVDTQYF
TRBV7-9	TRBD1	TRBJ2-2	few	TGTGCCAGCAGCTTGGGATGGACAGGGCGGAACACCGGGGAGCTGTTTTTT	CASSLGWTGRNTGELFF
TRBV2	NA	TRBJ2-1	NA	TGTGCCTGCACGGTTGAACTGTACAATGAGCAGTTCTTC	CACTVELYNEQFF
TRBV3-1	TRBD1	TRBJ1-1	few	TGTGCCAGCACCCCGAACGACAGGGAGAACACTGAAGCTTTCTTT	CASTPNDRENTEAFF
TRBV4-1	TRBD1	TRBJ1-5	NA	TGCGCCAGCAGCCTCGGGCCGGGACAGGGGCGATATCAGCCCCAGCATTTT	CASSLGPGQGRYQPQHF
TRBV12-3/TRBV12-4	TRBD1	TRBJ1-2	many	TGTGCCAGCAGCCCAAGCCCGACAGGGGTGGTCGGCTACACCTTC	CASSPSPTGVVGYTF
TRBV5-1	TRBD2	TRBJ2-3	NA	TGCGCCAGCAGCTTGCTTTCCCTTAGCGGGGGGGCGTATTTT	CASSLLSLSGGAYF
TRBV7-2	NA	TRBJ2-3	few	TGTGCCAGCAGCCCGAGAACGGGGCAAACAGATACGCAGTATTTT	CASSPRTGQTDTQYF
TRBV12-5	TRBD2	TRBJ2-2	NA	TGTGCTAGTGGATTTGCCCAAAGCGGGGGGGCCAACACCGGGGAGCTGTTTTTT	CASGFAQSGGANTGELFF
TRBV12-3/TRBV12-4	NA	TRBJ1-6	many	TGTGCCAGCAGCAGAAATTCACCCCTCCACTTT	CASSRNSPLHF
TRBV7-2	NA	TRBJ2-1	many	TGTGCCAGCAGCTTCGAGATTCGCGGTGAGCAGTTCTTC	CASSFEIRGEQFF
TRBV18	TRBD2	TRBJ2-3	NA	TGTGCCAGCTCACCACCGCGGGGGGGATCGGATACGCAGTATTTT	CASSPPRGGSDTQYF
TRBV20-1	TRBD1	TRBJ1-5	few	TGCAGTGCCGTGACAGGGGAGGCTCAGCCCCAGCATTTT	CSAVTGEAQPQHF
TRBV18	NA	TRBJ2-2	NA	TGTGCCAGCTCACCACAGGGGAGAACCGGGGAGCTGTTTTTT	CASSPQGRTGELFF